A selection of T cell receptor beta chains follows, all from one sample in a study of T cell responses to AZD1222 COVID-19 vaccine. The method was immunoSEQ multiplex PCR; TCRdb's version includes in-frame clones alone and lacks a portion of them. The table shows 95,000 to 110,000 clones, with around 91% occurring only once. Sequenced here: peripheral blood, sampled on day 0 of AZD1222 vaccination. The origin of the receptors is an adult in good health. Both conserved end residues are part of each CDR3. The D gene is left open where the match is weak. Size values are once, few and many counts, or a class for expanded clones, and some rows have none.

v_call	j_call	clone_size	d_call	cdr3_aa	cdr3_nt
TRBV5-1	TRBJ1-5	-	-	CASSLAGASNQPQHF	TGCGCCAGCAGCTTGGCTGGGGCTAGCAATCAGCCCCAGCATTTT
TRBV9	TRBJ2-2	-	-	CASSVRGTITGELFF	TGTGCCAGCAGCGTCCGGGGGACCATCACCGGGGAGCTGTTTTTT
TRBV19	TRBJ1-5	-	-	CASRGYGEGLSNQPQHF	TGTGCCAGTAGAGGCTATGGAGAAGGCCTTAGCAATCAGCCCCAGCATTTT
TRBV29-1	TRBJ1-1	-	TRBD1	CSVKRQGQNTEAFF	TGCAGCGTAAAAAGACAGGGGCAGAACACTGAAGCTTTCTTT
TRBV7-9	TRBJ2-5	-	-	CASSPPTGQETQYF	TGTGCCAGCAGCCCTCCGACGGGTCAAGAGACCCAGTACTTC
TRBV19	TRBJ1-2	-	TRBD1	CASRAQGAISYGYTF	TGTGCCAGTAGGGCCCAGGGGGCGATAAGCTATGGCTACACCTTC
TRBV12-3/TRBV12-4	TRBJ1-2	-	TRBD1	CASSPTGELGYTF	TGTGCCAGCAGTCCGACAGGGGAACTTGGCTACACCTTC
TRBV27	TRBJ1-2	-	-	CASSPGTLSEGYTF	TGTGCCAGCAGTCCCGGGACCTTGTCGGAAGGCTACACCTTC
TRBV30	TRBJ1-5	-	-	CAWSRQSDQPQHF	TGTGCCTGGAGTCGGCAGTCCGATCAGCCCCAGCATTTT
TRBV2	TRBJ1-1	-	-	CASMAERNEAFF	TGTGCCAGCATGGCGGAGAGGAATGAAGCTTTCTTT
TRBV7-9	TRBJ2-5	-	TRBD2	CASTLTSGGARETQYF	TGTGCCAGCACCCTGACTAGCGGGGGGGCGAGGGAGACCCAGTACTTC
TRBV30	TRBJ1-2	-	TRBD1	CAWGSKGGGYGYTF	TGTGCCTGGGGCTCCAAAGGGGGCGGCTATGGCTACACCTTC
TRBV6-5	TRBJ1-6	once	TRBD1	CASSYSRATGGLPLHF	TGTGCCAGCAGTTACTCGAGGGCGACAGGGGGACTACCCCTCCACTTT
TRBV6-5	TRBJ1-1	-	-	CASSRRASGDTEAFF	TGTGCCAGCAGCCGCCGGGCCTCGGGTGACACTGAAGCTTTCTTT
TRBV30	TRBJ2-7	-	-	CAWSGSLRGEQYF	TGTGCCTGGAGTGGTTCCCTAAGGGGCGAGCAGTACTTC
TRBV21-1	TRBJ1-1	-	-	CASSKVRGEAGGGTEAFF	TGTGCCAGCAGCAAAGTCCGAGGGGAGGCAGGGGGCGGCACTGAAGCTTTCTTT
TRBV28	TRBJ1-2	-	-	CASSFGSYGYTF	TGTGCCAGCAGTTTTGGTAGCTATGGCTACACCTTC
TRBV5-1	TRBJ1-4	-	-	CASSPDGAFNEKLFF	TGCGCCAGCAGTCCGGACGGGGCGTTTAATGAAAAACTGTTTTTT
TRBV3-1/TRBV3-2	TRBJ1-1	few	-	CASSLRTGSEAFF	TGTGCCAGCAGCCTCCGGACGGGAAGTGAAGCTTTCTTT
TRBV25-1	TRBJ2-2	-	TRBD1	CASSDLGTGKELFF	TGTGCCAGCAGTGACCTGGGGACAGGGAAAGAGCTGTTTTTT
TRBV4-1	TRBJ2-7	-	TRBD1	CASSLGQGLREQYF	TGCGCCAGCAGCCTGGGACAGGGATTGAGGGAGCAGTACTTC
TRBV11-1	TRBJ2-7	-	TRBD1	CASSRRTGDTNEQYF	TGTGCCAGCAGCAGGCGGACAGGGGATACGAACGAGCAGTACTTC
TRBV5-1	TRBJ2-7	-	TRBD1	CASSSTDRDGSYEQYF	TGCGCCAGCAGCAGTACCGACAGGGATGGATCCTACGAGCAGTACTTC
TRBV4-2	TRBJ2-3	-	-	CASSQDGAGSGTDTQYF	TGTGCCAGCAGCCAAGATGGGGCGGGTAGTGGTACAGATACGCAGTATTTT
TRBV7-9	TRBJ1-3	-	TRBD1	CASSRTGGGNTIYF	TGTGCCAGCAGCCGGACAGGGGGCGGAAACACCATATATTTT
TRBV19	TRBJ1-2	-	TRBD1	CASSSRQGADGYTF	TGTGCCAGTAGTTCAAGACAGGGGGCGGATGGCTACACCTTC
TRBV7-2	TRBJ2-2	-	-	CASSLDGYTGELFF	TGTGCCAGCAGCTTAGATGGGTATACCGGGGAGCTGTTTTTT
TRBV19	TRBJ2-2	-	TRBD2	CASSTGLAGGNPTGELFF	TGTGCCAGTAGTACCGGACTAGCGGGGGGGAACCCCACCGGGGAGCTGTTTTTT
TRBV5-1	TRBJ2-1	once	TRBD1	CASSLASGQVSINEQFF	TGCGCCAGCAGCTTGGCCTCGGGACAGGTCTCGATAAATGAGCAGTTCTTC
TRBV28	TRBJ1-4	-	TRBD1	CASSKDRSGGSNEKLFF	TGTGCCAGCAGTAAGGACAGGTCCGGAGGGAGTAATGAAAAACTGTTTTTT
TRBV30	TRBJ1-4	-	-	CAWGGGTETNEKLFF	TGTGCCTGGGGCGGAGGGACGGAGACTAATGAAAAACTGTTTTTT
TRBV10-3	TRBJ2-3	many	TRBD1	CAISDIDRADTQYF	TGTGCCATCAGTGACATTGACAGGGCAGATACGCAGTATTTT
TRBV4-1	TRBJ1-2	-	-	CASSQGRSVLYGYTF	TGCGCCAGCAGCCAAGGACGGTCTGTCCTTTATGGCTACACCTTC
TRBV2	TRBJ1-1	-	TRBD1	CASLRDRGGTEAFF	TGTGCCAGCCTCCGGGACAGGGGTGGCACTGAAGCTTTCTTT
TRBV13	TRBJ2-2	-	TRBD1	CASSSYTGQGARTGELFF	TGTGCCAGCAGCTCTTATACGGGACAGGGGGCAAGGACCGGGGAGCTGTTTTTT
TRBV2	TRBJ1-4	-	TRBD1	CASRRTGGSEKLFF	TGTGCCAGCAGGCGTACAGGGGGGTCTGAAAAACTGTTTTTT
TRBV7-8	TRBJ1-5	-	TRBD1	CASSLGYRGELNQPQHF	TGTGCCAGCAGCCTGGGGTACAGGGGCGAACTCAATCAGCCCCAGCATTTT
TRBV9	TRBJ1-5	-	-	CASSADGNQPQHF	TGTGCCAGCAGCGCCGACGGTAATCAGCCCCAGCATTTT
TRBV20-1	TRBJ2-3	-	-	CSASSTDTQYF	TGCAGTGCTAGCTCAACAGATACGCAGTATTTT
TRBV2	TRBJ1-3	-	TRBD1	CASSQAETGAWGTIYF	TGTGCCAGCAGCCAAGCCGAGACAGGGGCGTGGGGCACCATATATTTT
TRBV9	TRBJ2-2	-	TRBD2	CASTSGGANTGELFF	TGTGCCAGCACCAGCGGGGGAGCGAACACCGGGGAGCTGTTTTTT
TRBV4-2	TRBJ2-3	-	-	CASSQRRAPSTDTQYF	TGTGCCAGCAGCCAAAGGCGCGCCCCAAGCACAGATACGCAGTATTTT
TRBV6-5	TRBJ2-3	-	TRBD2	CASSLGGGSGTQYF	TGTGCCAGCAGTTTGGGGGGGGGATCGGGTACGCAGTATTTT
TRBV7-2	TRBJ2-7	-	-	CASSLGATGGYEQYF	TGTGCCAGCAGCTTAGGTGCGACCGGGGGTTACGAGCAGTACTTC
TRBV18	TRBJ1-2	-	-	CASSLSGTELNYGYTF	TGTGCCAGCTCACTCTCCGGGACTGAGCTTAACTATGGCTACACCTTC
TRBV7-9	TRBJ2-7	-	TRBD1	CASSSTGTAYEQYF	TGTGCCAGCAGCTCGACCGGGACAGCTTACGAGCAGTACTTC
TRBV11-3	TRBJ2-2	-	-	CASSLVAGSTGELFF	TGTGCCAGCAGCTTAGTGGCAGGCTCCACCGGGGAGCTGTTTTTT
TRBV28	TRBJ1-2	-	-	CASSENQGYQGYTF	TGTGCCAGCAGTGAAAACCAGGGATATCAGGGCTACACCTTC
TRBV30	TRBJ1-2	-	-	CAWRPRATTGRYGYTF	TGTGCCTGGAGGCCTCGAGCTACTACGGGGCGGTATGGCTACACCTTC
TRBV28	TRBJ2-3	-	-	CASSFGVDTQYF	TGTGCCAGCAGTTTCGGAGTGGATACGCAGTATTTT
TRBV6-5	TRBJ1-2	-	TRBD1	CASSRDRDYGYTF	TGTGCCAGCAGCAGAGACAGGGACTATGGCTACACCTTC
TRBV4-1	TRBJ2-5	-	TRBD2	CASSQDRAGAETQYF	TGCGCCAGCAGCCAAGATCGAGCGGGGGCAGAGACCCAGTACTTC